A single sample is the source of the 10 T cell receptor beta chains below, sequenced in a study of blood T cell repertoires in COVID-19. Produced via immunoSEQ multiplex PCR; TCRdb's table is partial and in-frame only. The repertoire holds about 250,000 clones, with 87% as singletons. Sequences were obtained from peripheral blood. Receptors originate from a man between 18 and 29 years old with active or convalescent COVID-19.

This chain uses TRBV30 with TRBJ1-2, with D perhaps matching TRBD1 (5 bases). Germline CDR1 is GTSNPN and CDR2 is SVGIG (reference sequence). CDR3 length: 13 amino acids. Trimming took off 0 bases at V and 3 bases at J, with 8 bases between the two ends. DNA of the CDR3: TGTGCCTGGAGTGTCGGCAGGGACTATGGCTACACCTTC. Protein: CAWSVGRDYGYTF.

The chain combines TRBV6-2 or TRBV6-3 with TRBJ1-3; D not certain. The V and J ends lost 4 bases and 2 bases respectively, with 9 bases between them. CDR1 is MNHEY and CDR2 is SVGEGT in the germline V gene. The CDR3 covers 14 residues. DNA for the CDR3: TGTGCCAGCAGTTCGAGGCTTACTGGAAACACCATATATTTT. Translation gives CASSSRLTGNTIYF.

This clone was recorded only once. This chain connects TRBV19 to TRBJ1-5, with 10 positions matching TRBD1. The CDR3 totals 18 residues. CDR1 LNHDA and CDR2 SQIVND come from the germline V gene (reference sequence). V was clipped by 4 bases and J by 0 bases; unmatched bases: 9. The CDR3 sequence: CASSKGRGTGDSNQPQHF. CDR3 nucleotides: TGTGCCAGTAGTAAGGGCCGAGGGACAGGGGATAGCAATCAGCCCCAGCATTTT.

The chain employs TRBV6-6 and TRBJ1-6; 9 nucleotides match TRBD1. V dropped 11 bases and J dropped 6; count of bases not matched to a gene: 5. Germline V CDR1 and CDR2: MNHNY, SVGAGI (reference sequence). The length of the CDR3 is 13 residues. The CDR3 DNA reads TGTGCCTTGGGACAGGGAGGTAATTCACCCCTCCACTTT. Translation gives CALGQGGNSPLHF.

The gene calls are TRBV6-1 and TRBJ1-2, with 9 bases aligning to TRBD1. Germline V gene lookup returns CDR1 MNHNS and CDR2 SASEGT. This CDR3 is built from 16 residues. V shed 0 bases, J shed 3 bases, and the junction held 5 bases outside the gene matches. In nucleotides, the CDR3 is TGTGCCAGCAGTGAAGCCGCCGGGACAGGGTACTATGGCTACACCTTC. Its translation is CASSEAAGTGYYGYTF.

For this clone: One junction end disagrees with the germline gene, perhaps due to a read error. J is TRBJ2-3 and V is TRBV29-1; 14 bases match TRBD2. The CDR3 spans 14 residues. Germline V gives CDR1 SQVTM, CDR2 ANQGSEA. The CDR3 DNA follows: TGTGCGTTGAGGGGACTAGCGGGAGCAGATACGCAGTATTTT. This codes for CALRGLAGADTQYF.

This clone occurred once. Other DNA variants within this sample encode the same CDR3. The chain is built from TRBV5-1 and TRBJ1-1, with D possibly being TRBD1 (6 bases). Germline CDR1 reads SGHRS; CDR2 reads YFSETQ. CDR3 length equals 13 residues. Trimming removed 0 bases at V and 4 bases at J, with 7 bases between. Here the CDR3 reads CASSLGGGTEAFF. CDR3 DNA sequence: TGCGCCAGCAGCTTGGGAGGGGGCACTGAAGCTTTCTTT.

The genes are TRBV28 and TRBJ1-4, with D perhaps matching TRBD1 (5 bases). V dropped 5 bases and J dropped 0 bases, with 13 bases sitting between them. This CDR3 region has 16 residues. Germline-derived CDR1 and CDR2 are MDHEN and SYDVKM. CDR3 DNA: TGTGCCAGCAGTCTCGGACGGGGGACAACTAATGAAAAACTGTTTTTT. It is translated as CASSLGRGTTNEKLFF.

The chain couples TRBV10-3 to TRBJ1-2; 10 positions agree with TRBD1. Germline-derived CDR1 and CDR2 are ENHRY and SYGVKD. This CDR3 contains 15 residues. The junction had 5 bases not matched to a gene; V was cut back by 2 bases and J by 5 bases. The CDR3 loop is CAISEAGTGEYGYTF. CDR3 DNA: TGTGCCATCAGTGAGGCCGGGACAGGGGAATATGGCTACACCTTC.

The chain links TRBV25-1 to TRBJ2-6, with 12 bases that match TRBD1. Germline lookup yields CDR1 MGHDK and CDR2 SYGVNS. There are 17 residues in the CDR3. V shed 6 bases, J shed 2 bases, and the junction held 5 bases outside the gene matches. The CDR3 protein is CASSPGQGAAGANVLTF. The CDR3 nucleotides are TGTGCCAGCAGCCCGGGACAGGGGGCGGCTGGGGCCAACGTCCTGACTTTC. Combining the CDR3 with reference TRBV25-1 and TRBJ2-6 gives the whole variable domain EADIYQTPRYLVIGTGKKITLECSQTMGHDKMYWYQQDPGMELHLIHYSYGVNSTEKGDLSSESTVSRIRTEHFPLTLESARPSHTSQYLCASSPGQGAAGANVLTFGAGSRLTVL.